These 19 T cell receptor beta chains came from one sample sequenced in a study of blood T cell repertoires in COVID-19. The method was immunoSEQ multiplex PCR; TCRdb's version includes in-frame clones alone and lacks a portion of them. Among some 260,000 clones, around 82% were seen once, and the ten largest hold approximately 5%. The sample taken for sequencing was peripheral blood. The receptors were sampled from a woman older than 75 with active or convalescent COVID-19.

CDR3 residues: CASSQATGRVYGYTF. The DNA of the CDR3 is TGTGCCAGCAGCCAAGCGACAGGCCGGGTCTATGGCTACACCTTC. V usage is TRBV14 and J usage is TRBJ1-2, with D maybe TRBD1 (6 bases). The length of the CDR3 is 15 residues. Trimming stripped 1 base from V and 4 bases from J, with 13 bases between. CDR1 is SGHDN, CDR2 FVKESK, per germline.

The chain combines TRBV27 with TRBJ1-4; D uncertain. V lost 2 bases and J lost 2, with 9 bases in between. The CDR3 loop spans 15 amino acids. Germline V CDR1 and CDR2: MNHEY, SMNVEV (reference sequence). The CDR3 loop reads CASSLMGRTNEKLFF. The CDR3 nucleotides are TGTGCCAGCAGTTTAATGGGCAGGACTAATGAAAAACTGTTTTTT.

This clone was observed a handful of times. V gene TRBV29-1 combines with J gene TRBJ1-2; TRBD1 agrees at 12 bases. V lost 7 bases and J lost 3; bases outside the gene matches: 9. The V gene's germline CDR1 is SQVTM and CDR2 ANQGSEA. The CDR3 is 15 amino acids. The CDR3 here is CSGDRGPMVYYGYTF. CDR3 DNA sequence: TGCAGCGGGGACAGGGGGCCTATGGTGTACTATGGCTACACCTTC.

The CDR3 nucleotides are TGTGCCAGCAGCGTAGTCCCCCTCTTAAGGACAGGGGACTCCTACAATGAGCAGTTCTTC. Translation gives CASSVVPLLRTGDSYNEQFF. The rearrangement uses TRBV9 and TRBJ2-1; 9 nucleotides match TRBD1. Germline-derived CDR1 and CDR2 are SGDLS and YYNGEE. The V segment lost 0 bases and the J segment 0 bases; nucleotides outside the gene matches: 13. The CDR3 loop spans 20 amino acids.

This clone occurred a few times. The chain combines TRBV6-1 with TRBJ1-5; D gene uncertain. V was shortened by 3 bases and J by 7 bases, with 10 bases between the two germline ends. The CDR3 consists of 13 residues. Germline V CDR1 and CDR2: MNHNS, SASEGT. DNA of the CDR3: TGTGCCAGCAGTGACCCGGGTTGGCAGCCCCAGCATTTT. Amino acid sequence: CASSDPGWQPQHF.

The chain uses TRBV5-6 and TRBJ2-2, with a possible D match to TRBD1 (5 bases). Germline V CDR1 and CDR2: SGHDT, YYEEEE. The V end lost 3 bases, the J end lost 7 bases, and 16 bases lay between the germline ends. The length of the CDR3 is 15 residues. The CDR3 DNA reads TGTGCCAGCAGCTCTCGGGTTCCAGGGTTCGGGGAGCTGTTTTTT. It codes for CASSSRVPGFGELFF. The complete variable domain, with remaining parts taken from reference TRBV5-6 and TRBJ2-2, reads DAGVTQSPTHLIKTRGQQVTLRCSPKSGHDTVSWYQQALGQGPQFIFQYYEEEERQRGNFPDRFSGHQFPNYSSELNVNALLLGDSALYLCASSSRVPGFGELFFGEGSRLTVL.

This clone came up once. The rearrangement uses TRBV5-6 and TRBJ1-3; no clear D. Trimming shortened V by 0 bases and J by 1 base, and 8 bases separated the two germline ends. The CDR3 is 15 residues long. Germline lookup yields CDR1 SGHDT and CDR2 YYEEEE. Written as DNA, the CDR3 is TGTGCCAGCAGCTTGGCCACGACATCTGGAAACACCATATATTTT. Its translation: CASSLATTSGNTIYF.

V gene TRBV11-1 combines with J gene TRBJ2-7; 12 nucleotides align to TRBD2. CDR3 length: 15 amino acids. Germline CDR1 is SGHAT and CDR2 is FQDESV (reference sequence). Trimming removed 5 bases from V and 4 bases from J; junction bases left unmatched: 6. CDR3 bases: TGTGCCAGCAGCCGACTAGCGGGAGACATTTACGAGCAGTACTTC. It translates to CASSRLAGDIYEQYF.

The chain is built from TRBV12-3 or TRBV12-4 and TRBJ1-2; 12 nucleotides line up with TRBD1. The trim removed 5 bases at V and 8 bases at J, leaving 3 bases unmatched. The CDR3 spans 13 residues. Written as DNA, the CDR3 is TGTGCCAGCAGTCCCGGGACAGGGGGCGGCTACACCTTC. It encodes CASSPGTGGGYTF.

This chain uses TRBV2 with TRBJ1-2; 8 bases map to TRBD1. The CDR3 runs 16 residues. The germline V gene encodes CDR1 SNHLY and CDR2 FYNNEI. Trimming took 6 bases from V and 8 from J; bases not matched to a gene: 17. CDR3 sequence reads: CASRDPPEGQAAGYTF. The CDR3 DNA is TGTGCCAGCAGAGATCCCCCGGAGGGACAGGCCGCGGGCTACACCTTC.

The rearrangement links TRBV27 to TRBJ1-4, with D tentatively TRBD1 (5 bases). With 7 bases removed from V and 8 bases from J, the gap between germline ends came to 17 bases. CDR1 and CDR2 from the germline V gene are MNHEY and SMNVEV (reference sequence). The CDR3 covers 14 residues. DNA for the CDR3: TGTGCCAGCATGCGGGCCGTGGAGGGGGAAAAACTGTTTTTT. Its translation: CASMRAVEGEKLFF.

The chain couples TRBV5-1 to TRBJ2-1; 12 bases agree with TRBD2. The V and J ends lost 3 bases and 10 bases, in that order; junction bases with no gene match: 8. Germline CDR1 is SGHRS and CDR2 is YFSETQ. The CDR3 has 15 residues. The CDR3 nucleotides are TGCGCCAGCAGCTCTCGGACTAGCGGGACCCCGGAGCAGTTCTTC. This translates into CASSSRTSGTPEQFF.

CDR3 nucleotides: TGCGCCAGCAGTGAGTCGAGGCAGGGGGGTGAAAAACTGTTTTTT. It encodes CASSESRQGGEKLFF. The J gene is TRBJ1-4, the V gene TRBV10-2; 7 nucleotides line up with TRBD1. The V gene's germline CDR1 is WSHSY and CDR2 SAAADI. The V gene end was trimmed by 0 bases and the J gene end by 7 bases; junction bases not matched to a gene: 5. CDR3 length: 15 amino acids.

This clone has more than one count but fewer than ten. The chain is built from TRBV6-5 and TRBJ1-2; TRBD1 matches at 9 bases. CDR3 length equals 15 residues. The germline CDR1 and CDR2 sequences are MNHEY and SVGAGI. Trimming took 4 bases from V and 6 from J; bases not matched to a gene: 9. In DNA, the CDR3 is TGTGCCAGCAGTTTGGGACAGGGAGAGGGAGATGGCTACACCTTC. Translated: CASSLGQGEGDGYTF.

The genes are TRBV9 and TRBJ2-1; unclear D gene. The germline V gene has CDR1 SGDLS and CDR2 YYNGEE. V lost 7 bases to trimming and J lost 1 base, with 6 bases between them. This CDR3 region has 12 residues. The CDR3 protein is CASARSYNEQFF. DNA of the CDR3: TGTGCCAGCGCGAGGTCCTACAATGAGCAGTTCTTC.

The gene calls are TRBV5-6 and TRBJ2-4; tentative D call: TRBD2 (5 bases). V was pared by 4 bases and J by 3 bases, with 14 bases between. The CDR3 length is 15 residues. From germline, CDR1 is SGHDT and CDR2 YYEEEE. CDR3 loop: CASSETGIGKNIQYF. The CDR3 nucleotides read TGTGCCAGCAGCGAGACGGGGATTGGCAAAAACATTCAGTACTTC. Drawing the rest from reference TRBV5-6 and TRBJ2-4, the complete variable domain is DAGVTQSPTHLIKTRGQQVTLRCSPKSGHDTVSWYQQALGQGPQFIFQYYEEEERQRGNFPDRFSGHQFPNYSSELNVNALLLGDSALYLCASSETGIGKNIQYFGAGTRLSVL.

The chain joins TRBV7-8 to TRBJ1-2; maybe TRBD1 (6 bases). Trimming removed 4 bases at V and 2 bases at J, with 11 bases between. This CDR3 contains 14 residues. The germline CDR1 and CDR2 sequences are SGHVS and FQNEAQ. As DNA, the CDR3 is TGTGCCAGCAGCTGGGACAAGGAAAACTATGGCTACACCTTC. It specifies CASSWDKENYGYTF.

The J gene is TRBJ1-2, the V gene TRBV24-1, with 7 bases lining up with TRBD1. Germline CDR1 reads KGHDR; CDR2 reads SFDVKD. Trimming at V came to 4 bases and at J to 8 bases, leaving 6 bases not matched to a gene. The CDR3 runs 13 residues. The DNA of the CDR3 is TGTGCCACCAGTGAATGGACAGGTGAAGGCTACACCTTC. Protein: CATSEWTGEGYTF.

V and J are TRBV11-3 and TRBJ2-7; no firm D call. The germline CDR1 and CDR2 sequences are SGHNT and YENEEA. Trimming pared 0 bases from V and 6 bases from J, leaving 15 bases between. This CDR3 is 15 amino acids long. In DNA, the CDR3 is TGTGCCAGCAGCTTAGATAAAATCAGGTCTTGCGAGCAGTACTTC. It translates to CASSLDKIRSCEQYF. The full variable domain, in which reference TRBV11-3 and TRBJ2-7 provide the parts outside the CDR3, is EAGVVQSPRYKIIEKKQPVAFWCNPISGHNTLYWYLQNLGQGPELLIRYENEEAVDDSQLPKDRFSAERLKGVDSTLKIQPAELGDSAVYLCASSLDKIRSCEQYFGPGTRLTVT.